These T cell receptor beta chains were read from a single sample in a study of cytomegalovirus exposure and HLA in healthy donors. This table comes from immunoSEQ multiplex PCR, and its TCRdb copy is limited to in-frame clones, with some not included. The data hold roughly 100,000 clones, with 76% observed a single time. Source material: PBMCs. All receptors derive from a woman under 30 in good health and CMV-seropositive. Both conserved end residues are trimmed from each CDR3. The D gene is left open where the match is weak. Only part of the rows carry a size: once, few, many, or a class if the clone is expanded.

13	TRBV6-5	TRBJ1-5	NA	many	ASSYGPGTNQPQH
14	TRBV28	TRBJ1-4	NA	NA	ASSPPRQVTGEKLF
12	TRBV6-4	TRBJ1-1	TRBD1	NA	ASSADRAGTEAF
12	TRBV27	TRBJ2-5	TRBD1	few	ASSPRTGQETQY
12	TRBV2	TRBJ1-4	TRBD1	NA	ASRTQGATEKLF
14	TRBV7-7	TRBJ1-1	TRBD1	NA	ASSLSARGQGAEAF
15	TRBV27	NA	TRBD1	few	ASSYKGAGGIGNEQY
10	TRBV9	TRBJ1-2	NA	NA	VSPSVVYGYT
12	TRBV29-1	TRBJ1-3	TRBD1	NA	SVGQVNSGNTIY
15	TRBV27	TRBJ2-3	TRBD2	NA	ASSSPQRGGSTDTQY
13	TRBV5-1	TRBJ1-1	NA	NA	ASSLAGTMNTEAF
14	TRBV5-6	TRBJ2-1	TRBD2	NA	ASSLVLAGDYNEQF